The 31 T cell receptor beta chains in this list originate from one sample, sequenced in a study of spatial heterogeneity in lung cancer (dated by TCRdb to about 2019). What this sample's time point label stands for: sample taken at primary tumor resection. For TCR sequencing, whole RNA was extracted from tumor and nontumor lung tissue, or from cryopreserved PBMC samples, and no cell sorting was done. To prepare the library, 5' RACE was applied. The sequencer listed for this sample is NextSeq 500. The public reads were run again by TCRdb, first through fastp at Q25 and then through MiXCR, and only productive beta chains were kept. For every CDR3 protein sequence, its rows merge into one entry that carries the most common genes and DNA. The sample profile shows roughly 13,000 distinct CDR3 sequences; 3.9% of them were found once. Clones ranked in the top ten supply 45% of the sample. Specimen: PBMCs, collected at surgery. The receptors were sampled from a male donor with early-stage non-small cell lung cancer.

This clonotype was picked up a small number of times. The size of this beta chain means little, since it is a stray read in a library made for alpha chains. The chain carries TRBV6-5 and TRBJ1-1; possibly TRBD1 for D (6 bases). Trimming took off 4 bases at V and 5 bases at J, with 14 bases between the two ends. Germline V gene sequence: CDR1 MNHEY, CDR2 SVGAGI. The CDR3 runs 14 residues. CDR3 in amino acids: CASSSLQGRTEAFF. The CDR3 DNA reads TGTGCCAGCAGTTCCTTACAGGGTAGGACTGAAGCTTTCTTT.

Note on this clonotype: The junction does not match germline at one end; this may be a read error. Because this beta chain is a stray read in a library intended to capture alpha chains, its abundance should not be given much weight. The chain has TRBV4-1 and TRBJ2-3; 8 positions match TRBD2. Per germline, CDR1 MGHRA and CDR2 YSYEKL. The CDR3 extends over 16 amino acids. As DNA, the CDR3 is TGCGCCAGCAGCCAAGCGCTGGGGACTAGAACAGATACGCAGTATTTC. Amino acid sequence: CASSQALGTRTDTQYF.

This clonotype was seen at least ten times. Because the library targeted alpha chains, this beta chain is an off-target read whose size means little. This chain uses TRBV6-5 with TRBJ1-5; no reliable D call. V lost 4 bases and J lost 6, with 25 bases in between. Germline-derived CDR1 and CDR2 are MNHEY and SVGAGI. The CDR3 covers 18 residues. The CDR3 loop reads CASSSRTVFGSNSQPQHF. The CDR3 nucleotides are TGTGCCAGCAGTTCTCGGACGGTTTTCGGGTCCAATAGTCAGCCCCAGCATTTT.

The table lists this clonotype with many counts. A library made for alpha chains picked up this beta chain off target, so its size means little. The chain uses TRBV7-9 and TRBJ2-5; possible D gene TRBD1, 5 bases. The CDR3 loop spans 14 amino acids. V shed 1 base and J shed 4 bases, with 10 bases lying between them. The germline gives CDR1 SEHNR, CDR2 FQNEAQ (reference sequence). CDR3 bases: TGTGCCAGCAGCTTAGTCACCAGGGCAGAGACCCAGTACTTC. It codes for CASSLVTRAETQYF.

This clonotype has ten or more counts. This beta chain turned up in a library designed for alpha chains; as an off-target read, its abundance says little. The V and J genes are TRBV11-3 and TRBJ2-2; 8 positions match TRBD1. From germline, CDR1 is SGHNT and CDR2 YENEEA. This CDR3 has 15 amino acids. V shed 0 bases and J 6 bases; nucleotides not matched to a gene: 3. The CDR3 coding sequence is TGTGCCAGCAGCTTAGATCGACAGGGGTCCGGGGAGCTGTTTTTT. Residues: CASSLDRQGSGELFF.

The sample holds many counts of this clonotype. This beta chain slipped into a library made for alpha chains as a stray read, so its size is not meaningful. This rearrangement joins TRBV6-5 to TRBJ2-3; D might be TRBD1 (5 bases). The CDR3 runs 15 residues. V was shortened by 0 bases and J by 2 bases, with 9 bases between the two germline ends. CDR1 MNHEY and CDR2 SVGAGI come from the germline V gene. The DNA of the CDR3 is TGTGCCAGCAGTTACTCCAGGGCCCCCACAGATACGCAGTATTTT. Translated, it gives CASSYSRAPTDTQYF.

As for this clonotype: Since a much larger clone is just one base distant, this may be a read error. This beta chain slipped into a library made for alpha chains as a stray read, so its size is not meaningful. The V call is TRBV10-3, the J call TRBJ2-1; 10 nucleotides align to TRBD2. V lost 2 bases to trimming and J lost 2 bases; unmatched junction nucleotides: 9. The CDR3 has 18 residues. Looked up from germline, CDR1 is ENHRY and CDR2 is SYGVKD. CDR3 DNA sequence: TGTGCCATCAGTGAGGGGGGGACTAGCGAGAGGCCCTACAATGAGCAGTTCTTC. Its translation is CAISEGGTSERPYNEQFF.

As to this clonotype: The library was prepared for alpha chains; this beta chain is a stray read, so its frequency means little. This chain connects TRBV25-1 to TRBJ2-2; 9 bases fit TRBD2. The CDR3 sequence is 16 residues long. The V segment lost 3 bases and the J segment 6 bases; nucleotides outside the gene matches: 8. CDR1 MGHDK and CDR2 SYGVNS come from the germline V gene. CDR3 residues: CASSDRREGLPGELFF. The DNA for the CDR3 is TGTGCCAGCAGTGATAGGCGGGAGGGCCTCCCCGGGGAGCTGTTTTTT.

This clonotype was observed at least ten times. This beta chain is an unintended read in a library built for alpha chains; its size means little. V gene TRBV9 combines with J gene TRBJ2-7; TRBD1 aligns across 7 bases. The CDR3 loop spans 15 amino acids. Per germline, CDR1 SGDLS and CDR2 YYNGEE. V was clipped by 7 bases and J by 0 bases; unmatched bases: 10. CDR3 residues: CASFRWTGCSYEQYF. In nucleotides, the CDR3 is TGTGCCAGCTTTCGTTGGACAGGATGCTCCTACGAGCAGTACTTC.

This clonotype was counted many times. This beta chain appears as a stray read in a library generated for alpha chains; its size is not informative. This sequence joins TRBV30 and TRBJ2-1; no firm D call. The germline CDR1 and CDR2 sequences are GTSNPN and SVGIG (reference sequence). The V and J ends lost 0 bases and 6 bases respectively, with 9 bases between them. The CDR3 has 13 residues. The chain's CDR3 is CAWSVPWGNEQFF. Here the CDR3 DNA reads TGTGCCTGGAGTGTACCCTGGGGCAATGAGCAGTTCTTC.

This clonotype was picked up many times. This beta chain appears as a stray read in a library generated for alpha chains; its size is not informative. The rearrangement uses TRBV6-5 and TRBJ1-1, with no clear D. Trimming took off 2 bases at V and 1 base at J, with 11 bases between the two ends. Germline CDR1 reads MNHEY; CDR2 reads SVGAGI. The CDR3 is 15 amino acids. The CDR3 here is CASSYARQSNTEAFF. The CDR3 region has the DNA TGTGCCAGCAGTTACGCCCGACAATCGAACACTGAAGCTTTCTTT.

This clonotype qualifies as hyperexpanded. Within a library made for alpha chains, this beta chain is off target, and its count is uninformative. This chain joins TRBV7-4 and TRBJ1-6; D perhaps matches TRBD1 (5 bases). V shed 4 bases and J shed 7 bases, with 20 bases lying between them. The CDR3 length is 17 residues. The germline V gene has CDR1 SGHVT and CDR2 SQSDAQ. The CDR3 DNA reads TGTGCCAGCAGCTCTATCCCCGGACACGCGTTGAATTCACCCCTCCACTTT. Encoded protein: CASSSIPGHALNSPLHF.

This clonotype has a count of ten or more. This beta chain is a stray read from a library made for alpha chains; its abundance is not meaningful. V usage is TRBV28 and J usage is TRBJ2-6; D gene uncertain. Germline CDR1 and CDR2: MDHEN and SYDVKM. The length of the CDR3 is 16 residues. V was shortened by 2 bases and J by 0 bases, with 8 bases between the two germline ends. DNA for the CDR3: TGTGCCAGCAGTTTAGCGGCCGTCTCTGGGGCCAACGTCCTGACTTTC. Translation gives CASSLAAVSGANVLTF.

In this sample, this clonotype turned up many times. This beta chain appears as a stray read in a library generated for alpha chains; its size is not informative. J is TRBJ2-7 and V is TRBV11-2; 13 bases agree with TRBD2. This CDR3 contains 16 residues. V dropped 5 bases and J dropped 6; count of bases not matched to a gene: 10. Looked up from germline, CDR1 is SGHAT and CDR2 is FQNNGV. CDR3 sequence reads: CASSPGLAGAMREQYF. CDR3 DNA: TGTGCCAGCAGCCCCGGACTAGCGGGAGCGATGCGCGAGCAGTACTTC.

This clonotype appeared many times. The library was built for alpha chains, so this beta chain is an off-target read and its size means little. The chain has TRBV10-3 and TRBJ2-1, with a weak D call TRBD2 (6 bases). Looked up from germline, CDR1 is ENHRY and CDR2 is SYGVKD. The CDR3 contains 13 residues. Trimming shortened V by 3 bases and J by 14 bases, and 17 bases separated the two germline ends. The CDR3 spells CAISEREEAFKFF. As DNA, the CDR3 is TGTGCCATCAGTGAAAGGGAGGAGGCCTTCAAGTTCTTC.

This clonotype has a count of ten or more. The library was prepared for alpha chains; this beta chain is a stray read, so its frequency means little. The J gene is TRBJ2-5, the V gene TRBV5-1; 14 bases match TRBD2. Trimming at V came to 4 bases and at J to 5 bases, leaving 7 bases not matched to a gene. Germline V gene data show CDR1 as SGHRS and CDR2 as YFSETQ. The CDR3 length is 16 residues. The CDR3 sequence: CASSTGTSGSLETQYF. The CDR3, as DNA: TGCGCCAGCAGCACAGGGACTAGCGGGAGTCTGGAGACCCAGTACTTC.

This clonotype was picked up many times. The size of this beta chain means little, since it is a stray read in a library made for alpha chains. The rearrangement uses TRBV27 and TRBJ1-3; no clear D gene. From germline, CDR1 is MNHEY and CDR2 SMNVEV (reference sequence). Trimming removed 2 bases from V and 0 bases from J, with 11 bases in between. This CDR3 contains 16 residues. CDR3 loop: CASSLGVPFSGNTIYF. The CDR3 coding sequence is TGTGCCAGCAGTTTAGGGGTCCCGTTCTCTGGAAACACCATATATTTT.

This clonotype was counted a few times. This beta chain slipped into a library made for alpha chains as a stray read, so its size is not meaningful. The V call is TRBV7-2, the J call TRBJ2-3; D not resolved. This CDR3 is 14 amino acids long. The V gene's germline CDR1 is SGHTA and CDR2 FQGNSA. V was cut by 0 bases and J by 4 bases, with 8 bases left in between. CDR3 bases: TGTGCCAGCAGCTTAGCAGGCTGGGCAGATACGCAGTATTTT. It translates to CASSLAGWADTQYF.

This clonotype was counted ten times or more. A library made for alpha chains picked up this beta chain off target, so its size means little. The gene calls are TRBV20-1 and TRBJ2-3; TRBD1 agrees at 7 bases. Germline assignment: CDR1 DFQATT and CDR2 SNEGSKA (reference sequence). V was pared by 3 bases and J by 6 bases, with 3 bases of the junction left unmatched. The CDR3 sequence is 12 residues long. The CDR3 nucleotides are TGCAGTGCTAGGGAGACAGGGGATACGCAGTATTTT. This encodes CSARETGDTQYF.

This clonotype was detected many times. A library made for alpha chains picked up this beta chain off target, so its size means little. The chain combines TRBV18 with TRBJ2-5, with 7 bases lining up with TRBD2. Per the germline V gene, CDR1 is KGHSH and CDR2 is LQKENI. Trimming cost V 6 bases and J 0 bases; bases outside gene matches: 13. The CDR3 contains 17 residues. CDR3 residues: CASSPFWASGNQETQYF. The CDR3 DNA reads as TGTGCCAGCTCCCCATTTTGGGCTAGCGGAAACCAAGAGACCCAGTACTTC.

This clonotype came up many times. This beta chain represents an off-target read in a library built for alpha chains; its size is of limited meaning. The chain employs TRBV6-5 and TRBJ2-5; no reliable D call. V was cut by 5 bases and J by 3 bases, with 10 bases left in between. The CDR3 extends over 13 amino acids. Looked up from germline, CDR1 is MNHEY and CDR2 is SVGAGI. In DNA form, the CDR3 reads TGTGCCAGCAGTCTCCAGGTGAAAGAGACCCAGTACTTC. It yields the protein CASSLQVKETQYF.

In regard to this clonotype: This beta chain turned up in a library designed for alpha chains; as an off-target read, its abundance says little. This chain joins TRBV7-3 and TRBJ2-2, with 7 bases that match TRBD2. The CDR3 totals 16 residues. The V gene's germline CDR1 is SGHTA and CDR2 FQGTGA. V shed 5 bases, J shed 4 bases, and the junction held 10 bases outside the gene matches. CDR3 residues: CASSRSGPRGTGELFF. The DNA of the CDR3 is TGTGCCAGCAGCCGTAGCGGGCCGCGAGGCACCGGGGAGCTGTTTTTT.

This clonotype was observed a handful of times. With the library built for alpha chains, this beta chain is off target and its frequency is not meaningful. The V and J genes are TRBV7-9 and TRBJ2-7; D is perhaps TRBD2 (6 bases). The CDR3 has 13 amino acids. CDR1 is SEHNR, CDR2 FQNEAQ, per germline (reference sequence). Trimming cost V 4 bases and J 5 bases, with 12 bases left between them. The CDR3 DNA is TGTGCCAGCAGCTCCCGCCGGGGGAACGAGCAGTACTTC. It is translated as CASSSRRGNEQYF. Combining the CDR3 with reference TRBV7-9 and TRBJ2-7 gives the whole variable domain DTGVSQNPRHKITKRGQNVTFRCDPISEHNRLYWYRQTLGQGPEFLTYFQNEAQLEKSRLLSDRFSAERPKGSFSTLEIQRTEQGDSAMYLCASSSRRGNEQYFGPGTRLTVT.

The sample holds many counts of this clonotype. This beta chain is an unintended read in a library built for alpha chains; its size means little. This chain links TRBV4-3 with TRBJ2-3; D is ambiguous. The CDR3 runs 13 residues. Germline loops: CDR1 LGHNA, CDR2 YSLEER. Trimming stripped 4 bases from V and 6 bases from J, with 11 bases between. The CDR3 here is CASSPNEGDTQYF. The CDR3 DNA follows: TGCGCCAGCAGCCCCAACGAAGGGGATACGCAGTATTTT.

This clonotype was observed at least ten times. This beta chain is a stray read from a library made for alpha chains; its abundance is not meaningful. CDR3 DNA: TGTGCCAGCAGTTTATCGTCCAGCACAGATACGCAGTATTTT. Translation gives CASSLSSSTDTQYF. This sequence joins TRBV27 and TRBJ2-3; D call uncertain. Germline CDR1 is MNHEY and CDR2 is SMNVEV (reference sequence). Trimming stripped 0 bases from V and 0 bases from J, with 4 bases between. The CDR3 is 14 amino acids.

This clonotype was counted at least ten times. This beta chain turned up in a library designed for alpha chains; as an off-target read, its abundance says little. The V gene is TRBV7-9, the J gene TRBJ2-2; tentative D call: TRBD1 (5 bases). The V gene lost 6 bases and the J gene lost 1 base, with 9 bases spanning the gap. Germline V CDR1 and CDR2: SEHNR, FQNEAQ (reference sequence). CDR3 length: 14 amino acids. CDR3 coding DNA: TGTGCCAGCAGACGCCAGGGGAACACCGGGGAGCTGTTTTTT. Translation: CASRRQGNTGELFF.

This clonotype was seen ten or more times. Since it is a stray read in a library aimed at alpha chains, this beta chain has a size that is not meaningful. This CDR3 is CASSPAGGTYNSPLHF. DNA of the CDR3: TGTGCCAGCAGCCCGGCAGGGGGGACCTATAATTCACCCCTCCACTTT. The rearrangement joins TRBV5-6 to TRBJ1-6, with 7 bases matching TRBD1. Trimming removed 4 bases from V and 2 bases from J; junction bases left unmatched: 6. CDR3 length: 16 residues. Germline values: CDR1 SGHDT, CDR2 YYEEEE.

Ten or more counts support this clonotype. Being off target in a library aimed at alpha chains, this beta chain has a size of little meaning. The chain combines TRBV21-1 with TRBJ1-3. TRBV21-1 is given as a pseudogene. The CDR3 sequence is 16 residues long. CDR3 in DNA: TGTGCCAGCGGTCCCTCGAGCTCGAGCTCTGGAAACACCATATATTTT. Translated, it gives CASGPSSSSSGNTIYF.

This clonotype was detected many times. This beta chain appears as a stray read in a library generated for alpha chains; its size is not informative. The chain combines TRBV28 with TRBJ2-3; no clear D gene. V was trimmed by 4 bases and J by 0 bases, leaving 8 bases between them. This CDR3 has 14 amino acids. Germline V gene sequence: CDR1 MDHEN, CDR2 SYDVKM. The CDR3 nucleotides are TGTGCCAGCAGTTCGGACGGAAGCACAGATACGCAGTATTTT. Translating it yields CASSSDGSTDTQYF.

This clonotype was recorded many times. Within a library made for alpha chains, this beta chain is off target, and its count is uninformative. CDR3: CASSRENTGELFF. The DNA of the CDR3 is TGCGCCAGCAGCCGGGAGAACACCGGGGAGCTGTTTTTT. The J gene is TRBJ2-2, the V gene TRBV4-3; D not certain. The CDR3 is 13 residues long. In germline, CDR1 is LGHNA, CDR2 YSLEER. V lost 4 bases and J lost 1, with 4 bases in between.

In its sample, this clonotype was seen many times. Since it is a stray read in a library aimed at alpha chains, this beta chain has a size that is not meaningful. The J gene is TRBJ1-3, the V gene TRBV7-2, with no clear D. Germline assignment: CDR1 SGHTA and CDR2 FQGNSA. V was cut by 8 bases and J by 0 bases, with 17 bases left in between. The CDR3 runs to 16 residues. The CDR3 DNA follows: TGTGCCAGCGCTCCCTCTGGGATGGTCTCTGGAAACACCATATATTTT. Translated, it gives CASAPSGMVSGNTIYF.